The rows below give T cell receptor beta chains drawn from one sample of a study of blood T cell repertoires in COVID-19. Some clones are missing from TCRdb's copy, which holds only in-frame ones; the method was immunoSEQ multiplex PCR. This repertoire shows nearly 55,000 clones, 86% found once; its top ten account for about 10%. Sample: peripheral blood. All receptors come from a man in his sixties or seventies with active COVID-19. CDR3s include the opening cysteine and the closing phenylalanine or tryptophan.

TRBV5-1 | CASSLEPTTSTDTQYF
TRBV9 | CASSQGLHNQPQHF
TRBV2 | CASSAQGPETQYF
TRBV6-1 | CASSDSSYEQYF
TRBV2 | CASSEVGRGDYEQYF
TRBV27 | CASSLKAGRHYEQYF
TRBV5-6 | CASSLAVGTGLSYEQYF
TRBV9 | CASSNQPGRGVNEQYF
TRBV6-2/TRBV6-3 | CASSYSAVSAMNTEAFF
TRBV5-1 | CASSSGTVGTEAFF
TRBV6-2/TRBV6-3 | CASSYSATGRGSPGELFF
TRBV7-3 | CASSLRSDSNQPQHF
TRBV15 | CATSPQRGYEGYTF
TRBV20-1 | CSASRAGGWSSYNEQFF
TRBV6-5 | CASKEVGETQYF
TRBV7-6 | CASSLGALGGSGELFF
TRBV4-3 | CASSQDRAGGVDQPQHF
TRBV19 | CASSIASSGYTF
TRBV15 | CATSRDQGSKGYTF
TRBV9 | CASSDFPGQGTSEQYF
TRBV5-1 | CASSMGQGIREKLFF
TRBV9 | CASSGDRGFGEQYF
TRBV24-1 | CATSDPIYNEQFF
TRBV2 | CASSELGQGSSYNSTLHF
TRBV12-5 | CASGSGTGGDGEKLFF
TRBV27 | CASSFLAGGGGYGYTF
TRBV3-1/TRBV3-2 | CASSQAGVFCNEQFF
TRBV7-2 | CASSLTTGTGGYTF
TRBV7-2 | CASSPARGNYGYTF
TRBV6-5 | CASSRQGYSGNTIYF
TRBV12-3/TRBV12-4 | CASRTTPQPQHF
TRBV27 | CASSFALRSHEQYF
TRBV14 | CASSPGQLKVTNTIYF
TRBV19 | CASSTPGGPYNEQFF
TRBV24-1 | CATSDSQGWPDTQYF
TRBV21-1 | CASSARDRVFYNEQFF
TRBV7-3 | CASSLRGTGASDTQYF
TRBV19 | CASQQGKYNEQFF
TRBV11-2 | CASSRRGVWGGGEQYF
TRBV20-1 | CSARRGDGYTF
TRBV2 | CASMGQPPYGYTF
TRBV12-2 | CASLLRTVRSYEQYF
TRBV29-1 | CSVRTGFRFELDNEQFF
TRBV5-1 | CASSIYGGVVANVLTF
TRBV24-1 | CATSDRSSSGQGIRGYTF
TRBV7-8 | CASSRRDSNEKLFF
TRBV6-4 | CASAKYWGKVYEKLFF
TRBV11-2 | CASSLTDTGELFF
TRBV20-1 | CSHRGGDTQYF
TRBV6-2/TRBV6-3 | CASSYPTGGLTGELFF
TRBV5-1 | CASSTWDRGRLETQYF